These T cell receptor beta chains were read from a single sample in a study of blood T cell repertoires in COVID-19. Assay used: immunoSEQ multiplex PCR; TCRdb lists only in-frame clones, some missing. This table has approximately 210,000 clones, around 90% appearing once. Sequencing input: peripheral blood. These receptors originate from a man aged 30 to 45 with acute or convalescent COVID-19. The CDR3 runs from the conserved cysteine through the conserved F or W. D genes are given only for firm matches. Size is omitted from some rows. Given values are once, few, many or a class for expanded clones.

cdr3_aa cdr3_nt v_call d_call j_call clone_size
CASSRGQGGQPQHF TGTGCCAGCAGCCGAGGACAGGGAGGTCAGCCCCAGCATTTT TRBV7-9 TRBD1 TRBJ1-5 once
CASRLAGHYEQYF TGTGCCAGCAGGTTGGCGGGGCACTACGAGCAGTACTTC TRBV7-2 NA TRBJ2-7 NA
CASSSTGTGYYEQYF TGTGCCAGCAGTTCAACCGGGACAGGGTACTACGAGCAGTACTTC TRBV28 TRBD1 TRBJ2-7 NA
CASSDFSVNYGYTF TGTGCCAGCAGTGATTTTTCGGTTAACTATGGCTACACCTTC TRBV25-1 NA TRBJ1-2 NA
CASSQGLQGAETQYF TGTGCCAGCAGCCAAGGATTGCAGGGGGCAGAGACCCAGTACTTC TRBV14 TRBD1 TRBJ2-5 NA
CASSSTLRRTGELFF TGTGCCAGCAGTTCGACCCTAAGGAGGACCGGGGAGCTGTTTTTT TRBV6-5 NA TRBJ2-2 NA
CAWNPSRTDANTGELFF TGTGCCTGGAACCCTAGCCGGACAGACGCGAACACCGGGGAGCTGTTTTTT TRBV30 NA TRBJ2-2 NA
CAWSVHRNTEAFF TGTGCCTGGAGTGTACACAGGAACACTGAAGCTTTCTTT TRBV30 NA TRBJ1-1 NA
CASSLDQGGLGYEQYF TGTGCCAGCAGCTTGGACCAGGGAGGACTTGGCTACGAGCAGTACTTC TRBV7-6 NA TRBJ2-7 NA
CASSLIQRGPPYEQYF TGTGCCAGCAGCTTAATCCAGCGGGGGCCCCCCTACGAGCAGTACTTC TRBV7-9 TRBD2 TRBJ2-7 NA
CASSVGTGPSYGYTF TGTGCCAGCAGCGTAGGGACAGGGCCTAGCTATGGCTACACCTTC TRBV9 TRBD1 TRBJ1-2 NA
CASSQVIGQGNVNTEAFF TGCGCCAGCAGCCAAGTTATTGGGCAGGGTAATGTGAACACTGAAGCTTTCTTT TRBV4-1 NA TRBJ1-1 once
CASSESTGSETQYF TGCGCCAGCAGTGAGTCTACAGGATCGGAGACCCAGTACTTC TRBV10-1 NA TRBJ2-5 NA
CASSLHRGESRAPLHF TGTGCCAGCAGCTTACACAGGGGAGAAAGTCGTGCACCCCTCCACTTT TRBV5-8 TRBD1 TRBJ1-6 once
CASSHVQGRLKIYF TGTGCCAGCAGCCACGTTCAGGGGCGGCTAAAGATATATTTT TRBV11-2 NA TRBJ1-3 NA
CATSDDSHSSYNEQFF TGTGCCACCAGTGATGACAGCCATAGCTCCTACAATGAGCAGTTCTTC TRBV24-1 NA TRBJ2-1 NA
CASSLMASVPRETQYF TGTGCCAGCAGCTTAATGGCTAGCGTCCCACGGGAGACCCAGTACTTC TRBV7-2 NA TRBJ2-5 once
CASIWAVYNEQFF TGTGCCAGTATTTGGGCAGTATACAATGAGCAGTTCTTC TRBV19 NA TRBJ2-1 NA
CASSLGGVRLNTEAFF TGTGCCAGCAGCCTAGGGGGGGTAAGGTTGAACACTGAAGCTTTCTTT TRBV11-2 NA TRBJ1-1 NA
CATGTAPVYEQYF TGTGCCACCGGGACAGCCCCTGTCTACGAGCAGTACTTC TRBV6-5 TRBD1 TRBJ2-7 NA
CASSFDRQNTEAFF TGCGCCAGCAGCTTCGACAGACAGAACACTGAAGCTTTCTTT TRBV5-1 NA TRBJ1-1 few
CASSPPPGSPQETQYF TGTGCCAGCTCGCCTCCCCCGGGAAGCCCCCAAGAGACCCAGTACTTC TRBV18 NA TRBJ2-5 NA
CASSLATGGNYEQYF TGTGCCAGCAGCTTGGCTACAGGGGGCAACTACGAGCAGTACTTC TRBV5-5 TRBD1 TRBJ2-7 NA
CASSSQNQPQHF TGTGCCAGCAGTTCGCAGAATCAGCCCCAGCATTTT TRBV28 NA TRBJ1-5 NA
CASSLYSAGYTQYF TGTGCCAGCAGTTTATATTCAGCGGGCTATACGCAGTATTTT TRBV28 NA TRBJ2-3 NA
CASSLTSGTDTQYF TGTGCCAGCAGCCTGACTAGCGGGACAGATACGCAGTATTTT TRBV9 TRBD2 TRBJ2-3 NA
CASSDGGAHRGYTF TGTGCCAGCAGTGATGGGGGGGCCCACCGTGGCTACACCTTC TRBV2 NA TRBJ1-2 NA
CAWNRGEEYSSYNSPLHF TGTGCCTGGAACCGTGGGGAGGAATACTCCTCCTATAATTCACCCCTCCACTTT TRBV30 NA TRBJ1-6 NA
CASSITGLAENYEQYF TGTGCCAGTAGTATAACGGGACTAGCGGAAAATTACGAGCAGTACTTC TRBV19 TRBD2 TRBJ2-7 NA
CASSGPMRGGGETQYF TGTGCCAGCAGCGGACCGATGCGGGGGGGCGGTGAGACCCAGTACTTC TRBV9 TRBD2 TRBJ2-5 NA
CASSTSGRGNEQFF TGTGCCAGTAGTACTAGCGGGAGGGGGAATGAGCAGTTCTTC TRBV19 TRBD2 TRBJ2-1 NA
CASSLTRSEAFF TGTGCCAGCAGCTTAACGAGGTCTGAAGCTTTCTTT TRBV7-9 NA TRBJ1-1 NA
CASGGRSTYEQYF TGTGCCAGCGGGGGCAGGTCGACCTACGAGCAGTACTTC TRBV2 NA TRBJ2-7 NA
CSVVRDTRYEQYF TGCAGCGTTGTTAGGGACACCCGCTACGAGCAGTACTTC TRBV29-1 NA TRBJ2-7 NA
CASREKEARGTNEKLFF TGTGCCAGCAGGGAAAAGGAGGCCCGTGGAACTAATGAAAAACTGTTTTTT TRBV9 NA TRBJ1-4 NA
CATSDLSTRRRSFTGELFF TGTGCCACCAGTGATCTATCGACTAGGAGGAGATCTTTCACCGGGGAGCTGTTTTTT TRBV24-1 NA TRBJ2-2 NA
CASSLGTANYEQYF TGTGCCAGCAGCCTCGGGACAGCAAACTACGAGCAGTACTTC TRBV11-2 TRBD1 TRBJ2-7 NA
CASSGSGPSYNEQFF TGTGCCAGCAGCGGTAGCGGGCCTAGCTACAATGAGCAGTTCTTC TRBV9 TRBD2 TRBJ2-1 NA
CASSLDGLYEQFF TGTGCCAGCAGCTTGGACGGACTCTATGAGCAGTTCTTC TRBV7-9 NA TRBJ2-1 NA
CASSFGASGNTIYF TGTGCCAGCAGCTTTGGGGCCTCTGGAAACACCATATATTTT TRBV7-9 NA TRBJ1-3 once
CASSDTPNEKLFF TGTGCCAGTAGTGATACACCCAATGAAAAACTGTTTTTT TRBV19 NA TRBJ1-4 NA
CASSGRQGRPSYEQYF TGTGCCAGCAGCGGCCGACAGGGCCGGCCCTCCTACGAGCAGTACTTC TRBV7-9 TRBD1 TRBJ2-7 NA
CASSLGGRETQYF TGTGCCAGCAGCTTAGGAGGGCGAGAGACCCAGTACTTC TRBV7-3 NA TRBJ2-5 NA
CASGLSGTLPYEQYF TGTGCTAGTGGTTTGTCAGGGACATTGCCCTACGAGCAGTACTTC TRBV12-5 NA TRBJ2-7 NA
CASSSYSQETQYF TGTGCCAGCAGCTCCTACTCCCAAGAGACCCAGTACTTC TRBV7-9 NA TRBJ2-5 NA
CVSAEGSYEQYF TGTGTTTCGGCGGAGGGCTCCTACGAGCAGTACTTC TRBV28 NA TRBJ2-7 NA
CASSFDRANYGYTF TGTGCCAGCAGTTTTGACAGGGCAAACTATGGCTACACCTTC TRBV2 TRBD1 TRBJ1-2 NA
CASSLGTGSYQDGYTF TGCGCCAGCAGCTTGGGGACAGGCTCATATCAGGATGGCTACACCTTC TRBV5-1 TRBD1 TRBJ1-2 NA
CAGGGERDSYEQYF TGTGCCGGCGGCGGGGAGCGGGACTCCTACGAGCAGTACTTC TRBV6-5 TRBD2 TRBJ2-7 NA